The 25 T cell receptor beta chains listed next were all sequenced from one sample in a study of T cell therapy after organ transplantation. Repertoires were generated with immunoSEQ multiplex PCR, while TCRdb's copy carries only in-frame clones and drops some. This repertoire shows about 17,000 clones, approximately 85% found once; its top ten account for roughly 28%. The time point was: 20-29 weeks after completion of therapy. No antigens are known for them. The material was CD8+ T cells from blood, obtained after autologous CMV-specific T cell therapy. The receptors shown here come from a human patient who had received a solid organ transplant and had CMV disease. Some T cells may have come from the graft donor.

The genes are TRBV19 and TRBJ1-5, with D perhaps matching TRBD1 (6 bases). Germline CDR1 LNHDA, CDR2 SQIVND (reference sequence). The V gene lost 5 bases and the J gene lost 0 bases, with 11 bases spanning the gap. The CDR3 loop spans 15 amino acids. In DNA form, the CDR3 reads TGTGCCAGTAGTGGAGGACAGCATAGCAATCAGCCCCAGCATTTT. This translates into CASSGGQHSNQPQHF.

This chain joins TRBV6-5 and TRBJ2-3, with no clear D. Trimming left V 6 bases short and J 0 bases short, with 13 bases between. Per the germline V gene, CDR1 is MNHEY and CDR2 is SVGAGI. The CDR3 has 15 residues. In nucleotides, the CDR3 is TGTGCCAGCAGCCCCACCTTTAAGAGCACAGATACGCAGTATTTT. Translated, it gives CASSPTFKSTDTQYF.

This chain links TRBV30 with TRBJ2-1, with D maybe TRBD2 (6 bases). Germline CDR1 and CDR2: GTSNPN and SVGIG (reference sequence). Trimming left V 5 bases short and J 6 bases short, with 17 bases between. CDR3 length: 14 residues. CDR3 coding DNA: TGTGCCTGGGGGGGGTCCTCTCTGGGCAATGAGCAGTTCTTC. It specifies CAWGGSSLGNEQFF.

This chain joins TRBV6-4 and TRBJ2-2; the match to TRBD1 covers 10 bases. CDR1 and CDR2 (germline): MRHNA, SNTAGT. V shed 0 bases and J 7 bases; nucleotides not matched to a gene: 2. The CDR3 is 15 amino acids. This chain's CDR3 is CASSDSTGGGGELFF. The CDR3 nucleotides are TGTGCCAGCAGTGACTCGACAGGGGGCGGCGGGGAGCTGTTTTTT.

This sequence joins TRBV15 and TRBJ2-5; 13 bases are shared with TRBD2. The germline gives CDR1 LNHNV, CDR2 YYDKDF (reference sequence). The CDR3 extends over 16 amino acids. With V trimmed by 4 bases and J by 2 bases, 4 bases remained unmatched. CDR3 DNA sequence: TGTGCCACCAGCAAGGGACTAGCGGGACCACAAGAGACCCAGTACTTC. The encoded protein is CATSKGLAGPQETQYF.

The rearrangement links TRBV7-8 to TRBJ2-2; D may be TRBD2 (6 bases). Germline CDR1 is SGHVS and CDR2 is FQNEAQ. V lost 0 bases to trimming and J lost 7 bases, with 15 bases between them. This CDR3 is built from 16 residues. The CDR3 spells CASSLAYRLVIGELFF. CDR3 in DNA: TGTGCCAGCAGCTTAGCATATAGACTAGTGATCGGGGAGCTGTTTTTT.

The rearrangement links TRBV27 to TRBJ2-1; 11 positions match TRBD1. This CDR3 comprises 14 residues. Germline CDR1 reads MNHEY; CDR2 reads SMNVEV (reference sequence). The J segment lost 7 bases and the V segment lost 5 bases, leaving 4 bases of the junction unmatched. The DNA for the CDR3 is TGTGCCAGCAGTCCCCGGGACAGGGGGAATGAGCAGTTCTTC. This codes for CASSPRDRGNEQFF.

V gene TRBV27 combines with J gene TRBJ2-3; 9 positions agree with TRBD1. CDR1 is MNHEY and CDR2 is SMNVEV in the germline V gene (reference sequence). The V and J ends lost 5 bases and 3 bases, in that order; junction bases with no gene match: 3. The CDR3 runs to 14 residues. The CDR3: CASSLGQGTDTQYF. CDR3 in DNA: TGTGCCAGCAGTCTCGGACAGGGGACAGATACGCAGTATTTT.

There are a few counts of this clone. Written as DNA, the CDR3 is TGCGCCAGCAGCCAATCAGGGTACTATGGCTACACCTTC. The encoded protein is CASSQSGYYGYTF. V gene TRBV4-1 combines with J gene TRBJ1-2; D is perhaps TRBD1 (5 bases). Per germline, CDR1 MGHRA and CDR2 YSYEKL. The CDR3 has 13 amino acids. V shed 2 bases and J shed 3 bases, with 7 bases lying between them.

V is TRBV28 and J is TRBJ1-2; 10 bases are shared with TRBD1. V trimming: 1 base; J trimming: 8 bases; junction bases outside the gene matches: 7. CDR3 length: 15 residues. The V gene's germline CDR1 is MDHEN and CDR2 SYDVKM. The DNA of the CDR3 is TGTGCCAGCAGTTTATCCCGCGGACAGGGGGAAGGCTACACCTTC. Translated, it gives CASSLSRGQGEGYTF.

This clone came up a few times. The rearrangement links TRBV6-1 to TRBJ2-7; either TRBD1 or TRBD2 may fit D (5 bases each). V was cut by 10 bases and J by 6 bases, with 16 bases left in between. CDR1 and CDR2 (germline): MNHNS, SASEGT. CDR3 length equals 12 residues. DNA for the CDR3: TGTGCCAACGAGGGGTTCTCTGGCGAGCAGTACTTC. Protein sequence: CANEGFSGEQYF.

The chain's CDR3 is CASSLSTGLGYEQYF. CDR3 nucleotides: TGTGCCAGCAGTCTTTCGACAGGGCTGGGGTACGAGCAGTACTTC. This chain links TRBV27 with TRBJ2-7, with TRBD1 matching 7 bases. V trimming: 5 bases; J trimming: 4 bases; junction bases outside the gene matches: 11. The CDR3 totals 15 residues. Germline values: CDR1 MNHEY, CDR2 SMNVEV (reference sequence).

A single count supports this clone. The chain joins TRBV2 to TRBJ2-7, with 9 bases identical to TRBD1. The CDR3 is 14 amino acids. CDR1 and CDR2 (germline): SNHLY, FYNNEI. Trimming removed 11 bases from V and 1 base from J; junction bases left unmatched: 9. The CDR3 DNA follows: TGTGCCGGGGACACAGGGGGCGCTTCCTACGAGCAGTACTTC. Its protein is CAGDTGGASYEQYF. Using reference TRBV2 and TRBJ2-7 for the parts outside the CDR3, the full variable domain is EPEVTQTPSHQVTQMGQEVILRCVPISNHLYFYWYRQILGQKVEFLVSFYNNEISEKSEIFDDQFSVERPDGSNFTLKIRSTKLEDSAMYFCAGDTGGASYEQYFGPGTRLTVT.

The rearrangement links TRBV6-1 to TRBJ2-1, with TRBD1 matching over 10 bases. J lost 7 bases, V lost 6 bases, and 6 bases had no gene match. CDR3 size: 14 residues. Germline CDR1 is MNHNS and CDR2 is SASEGT. The CDR3 DNA follows: TGTGCCAGCAGCGGACAGGGGGAAGCGAATGAGCAGTTCTTC. This gives the protein CASSGQGEANEQFF.

The gene calls are TRBV6-4 and TRBJ2-1; D is uncertain. V lost 6 bases, J lost 7 bases, and 13 bases lay in between. CDR1 is MRHNA, CDR2 SNTAGT, per germline. This CDR3 spans 13 amino acids. CDR3 protein: CASSTGSANEQFF. CDR3 nucleotide sequence: TGTGCCAGCAGCACTGGATCGGCGAATGAGCAGTTCTTC.

CDR3 residues: CAWSSIGRGPYEQYF. The CDR3 coding sequence is TGTGCCTGGAGTTCTATAGGGAGGGGGCCCTACGAGCAGTACTTC. This chain joins TRBV30 and TRBJ2-7; either TRBD1 or TRBD2 may fit D (7 bases each). CDR1 and CDR2 (germline): GTSNPN, SVGIG (reference sequence). This CDR3 contains 15 residues. Between the trimmed V and J ends, which lost 2 bases and 2 bases, there was a span of 16 bases.

By proportion, this clone is medium-sized. Here the CDR3 DNA reads TGCGCCAGCAGCTTGACAGGGGTTCAGCCCCAGCATTTT. This codes for CASSLTGVQPQHF. The chain is built from TRBV5-1 and TRBJ1-5; 7 nucleotides agree with TRBD1. Looked up from germline, CDR1 is SGHRS and CDR2 is YFSETQ. The CDR3 covers 13 residues. V was clipped by 1 base and J by 6 bases; unmatched bases: 1. The complete variable domain, with remaining parts taken from reference TRBV5-1 and TRBJ1-5, reads KAGVTQTPRYLIKTRGQQVTLSCSPISGHRSVSWYQQTPGQGLQFLFEYFSETQRNKGNFPGRFSGRQFSNSRSEMNVSTLELGDSALYLCASSLTGVQPQHFGDGTRLSIL.

The chain carries TRBV27 and TRBJ1-2; no definite D call. The germline V and J ends were trimmed by 2 bases and 4 bases, with 11 bases remaining between them. Germline values: CDR1 MNHEY, CDR2 SMNVEV (reference sequence). The CDR3 runs 14 residues. CDR3 sequence reads: CASSLGPYSYGYTF. The CDR3 DNA sequence: TGTGCCAGCAGTTTAGGACCCTACAGCTATGGCTACACCTTC.

This clone has more than one count but fewer than ten. V usage is TRBV2 and J usage is TRBJ2-1, with unresolved D. Looked up from germline, CDR1 is SNHLY and CDR2 is FYNNEI. This CDR3 has 16 amino acids. V was cut by 4 bases and J by 5 bases, with 18 bases left in between. For the CDR3, the DNA is TGTGCCAGCAGTGGTTTAGAGCGTGGTCTCGACAATGAGCAGTTCTTC. Residues: CASSGLERGLDNEQFF. The variable domain in full, completed from reference TRBV2 and TRBJ2-1, reads EPEVTQTPSHQVTQMGQEVILRCVPISNHLYFYWYRQILGQKVEFLVSFYNNEISEKSEIFDDQFSVERPDGSNFTLKIRSTKLEDSAMYFCASSGLERGLDNEQFFGPGTRLTVL.

The CDR3 bases are TGTGCCAGTACCATCCCCCCATTTCAGCCCCAGCATTTT. Its translation is CASTIPPFQPQHF. The chain employs TRBV19 and TRBJ1-5; D gene uncertain. The CDR3 is made up of 13 amino acids. Germline V gene data show CDR1 as LNHDA and CDR2 as SQIVND (reference sequence). Trimming removed 7 bases from V and 6 bases from J, with 13 bases in between.

The chain is built from TRBV27 and TRBJ2-7; 10 bases map to TRBD1. Germline V gene data show CDR1 as MNHEY and CDR2 as SMNVEV (reference sequence). V was clipped by 6 bases and J by 2 bases; unmatched bases: 7. The CDR3 runs 15 residues. The CDR3 nucleotides read TGTGCCAGCAGCGCGACAGGGGGCTCGACCTACGAGCAGTACTTC. Its protein is CASSATGGSTYEQYF.

The chain couples TRBV16 to TRBJ2-7; no clear D gene. The CDR3 totals 11 residues. Germline loops: CDR1 KGHSY, CDR2 FQNENV. V dropped 4 bases and J dropped 0 bases, with 1 base sitting between them. In nucleotides, the CDR3 is TGTGCCAGCAGCCCCTCCTACGAGCAGTACTTC. This gives the protein CASSPSYEQYF.

The chain combines TRBV29-1 with TRBJ1-2; D is uncertain. Looked up from germline, CDR1 is SQVTM and CDR2 is ANQGSEA. V was pared by 8 bases and J by 8 bases, with 15 bases between. The CDR3 length is 11 residues. For the CDR3, the DNA is TGCAGCTCTTCGGACCTTGGAGGCTACACCTTC. It is translated as CSSSDLGGYTF.

This chain connects TRBV5-6 to TRBJ2-7, with 8 bases identical to TRBD1. This CDR3 is built from 18 residues. Germline V gene data show CDR1 as SGHDT and CDR2 as YYEEEE. V dropped 3 bases and J dropped 1; count of bases not matched to a gene: 15. CDR3 amino acids: CASSSPSVWTGRSYEQYF. The CDR3 region has the DNA TGTGCCAGCAGCTCCCCGTCGGTTTGGACAGGGAGATCCTACGAGCAGTACTTC. Based on the CDR3 plus reference TRBV5-6 and TRBJ2-7, the full variable domain is DAGVTQSPTHLIKTRGQQVTLRCSPKSGHDTVSWYQQALGQGPQFIFQYYEEEERQRGNFPDRFSGHQFPNYSSELNVNALLLGDSALYLCASSSPSVWTGRSYEQYFGPGTRLTVT.

This chain connects TRBV12-5 to TRBJ1-1; D gene uncertain. The germline CDR1 and CDR2 sequences are LGHNT and FRNRAP. The CDR3 spans 16 residues. Trimming took off 3 bases at V and 1 base at J, with 15 bases between the two ends. The CDR3 DNA reads TGTGCTAGTGGTTTCCTTTCCCCCACACCGAACACTGAAGCTTTCTTT. It specifies CASGFLSPTPNTEAFF.